What follows is one TCR beta chain and its context. The sample is drawn from a study of blood T cell repertoires in COVID-19. Study-wide background: Collection of acute and convalescent COVID-19 samples took place in the United States, Italy and Spain.

Original handling: Researchers report that nucleated cell counts were estimated from reference gene primer amplification. The protocol was immunoSEQ multiplex PCR, while the TCRdb copy is restricted to in-frame clones and leaves out a portion. V, J and clone size derive from that table, while D and trimming were established from the DNA sequence. The sample has around 500,000 clones; 88% are singletons. This study enrolled people aged roughly 18 to 90 from about 24 US geographic areas. Two negative PCRs, clearance, or symptom resolution characterized the recovered Cohort 3 donors. Material: PBMCs or T cells enriched from blood (not recorded which). This TCR derives from a woman in her forties who had recovered from COVID-19.

CDR3 sequence: CASSLDRGLTNEQFF. The CDR3 coding sequence is TGTGCCAGCAGCTTGGACAGGGGGCTTACCAATGAGCAGTTCTTC. The chain carries TRBV7-2 and TRBJ2-1, with 11 bases lining up with TRBD1. V lost 3 bases and J lost 6; bases outside the gene matches: 4. The CDR3 length is 15 residues. Germline V gives CDR1 SGHTA, CDR2 FQGNSA. Full variable domain (missing parts from reference TRBV7-2 and TRBJ2-1): GAGVSQSPSNKVTEKGKDVELRCDPISGHTALYWYRQSLGQGLEFLIYFQGNSAPDKSGLPSDRFSAERTGGSVSTLTIQRTQQEDSAVYLCASSLDRGLTNEQFFGPGTRLTVL.